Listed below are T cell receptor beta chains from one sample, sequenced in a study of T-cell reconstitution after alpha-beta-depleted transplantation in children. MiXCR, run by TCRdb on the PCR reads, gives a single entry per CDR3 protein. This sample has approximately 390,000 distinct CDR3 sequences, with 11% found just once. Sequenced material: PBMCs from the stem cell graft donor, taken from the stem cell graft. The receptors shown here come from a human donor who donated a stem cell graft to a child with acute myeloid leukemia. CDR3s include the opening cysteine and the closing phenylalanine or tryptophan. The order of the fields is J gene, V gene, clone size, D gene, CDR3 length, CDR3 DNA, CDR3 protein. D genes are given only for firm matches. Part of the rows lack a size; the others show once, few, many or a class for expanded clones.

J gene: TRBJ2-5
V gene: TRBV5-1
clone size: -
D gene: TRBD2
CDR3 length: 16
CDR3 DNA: TGCGCCAGCAGCTTGGCTAGCGGGAGCCCTCAAGAGACCCAGTACTTC
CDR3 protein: CASSLASGSPQETQYF

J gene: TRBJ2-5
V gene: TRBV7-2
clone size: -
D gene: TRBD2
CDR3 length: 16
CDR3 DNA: TGTGCCAGCAGCGGACGGTTAGCGGGAGGGGGCGAGACCCAGTACTTC
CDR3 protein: CASSGRLAGGGETQYF

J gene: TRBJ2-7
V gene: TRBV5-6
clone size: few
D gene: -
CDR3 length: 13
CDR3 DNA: TGTGCCAGCAGCTTAAATAGCGCTCTCGAGCAGTACTTC
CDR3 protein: CASSLNSALEQYF

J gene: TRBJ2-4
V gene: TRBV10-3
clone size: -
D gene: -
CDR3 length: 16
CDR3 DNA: TGTGCCATCAGGGGGGAAGGGAGTGGGGACAAAAACATTCAGTACTTC
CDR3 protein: CAIRGEGSGDKNIQYF

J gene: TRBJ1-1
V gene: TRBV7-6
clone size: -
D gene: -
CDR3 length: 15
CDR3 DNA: TGTGCCAGCAGCCCGTCGGAGTTTGGGAACACTGAAGCTTTCTTT
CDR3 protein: CASSPSEFGNTEAFF

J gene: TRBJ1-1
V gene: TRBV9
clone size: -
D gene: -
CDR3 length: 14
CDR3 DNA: TGTGCCAGCAGCTCCCGTGACGGGGGGGCTGAAGCTTTCTTT
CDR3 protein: CASSSRDGGAEAFF

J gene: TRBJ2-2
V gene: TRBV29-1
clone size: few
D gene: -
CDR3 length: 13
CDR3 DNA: TGCAGCGCCGGTGAGGGCGCCACCGGGGAGCTGTTTTTT
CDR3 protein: CSAGEGATGELFF

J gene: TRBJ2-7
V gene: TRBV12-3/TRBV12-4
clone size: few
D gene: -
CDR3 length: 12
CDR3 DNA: TGTGCCAGCAGCCTCCTCCTCGGGGAGCAGTACTTC
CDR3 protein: CASSLLLGEQYF

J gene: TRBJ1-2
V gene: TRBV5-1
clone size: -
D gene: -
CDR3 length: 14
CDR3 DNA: TGCGCCAGCAGCTTGGGGGAGGCACACTATGGCTACACCTTC
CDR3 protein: CASSLGEAHYGYTF

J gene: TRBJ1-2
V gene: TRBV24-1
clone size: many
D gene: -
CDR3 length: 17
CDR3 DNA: TGTGCCACCAGTGATTTGCAAGACACCCATCCTAACTATGGCTACACCTTC
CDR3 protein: CATSDLQDTHPNYGYTF

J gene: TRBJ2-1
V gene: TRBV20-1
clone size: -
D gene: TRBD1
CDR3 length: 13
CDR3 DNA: TGCAGTGCCGGGACAGGGAGAAGGTTCGAGCAGTTCTTC
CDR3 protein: CSAGTGRRFEQFF

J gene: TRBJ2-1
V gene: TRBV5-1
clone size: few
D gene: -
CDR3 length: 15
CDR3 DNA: TGCGCCAGCAGCTTGGCCCGTCCCAACTACAATGAGCAGTTCTTC
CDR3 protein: CASSLARPNYNEQFF

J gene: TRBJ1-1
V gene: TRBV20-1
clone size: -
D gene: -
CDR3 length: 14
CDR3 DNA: TGCAGTGCTAGAGTCCCAGGAAGGAACACTGAAGCTTTCTTT
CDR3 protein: CSARVPGRNTEAFF

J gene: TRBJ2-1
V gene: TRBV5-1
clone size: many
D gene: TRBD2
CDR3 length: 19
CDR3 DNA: TGCGCCAGCAGCAGACCGGGACTAGCGGGGGGACTGTCCTACAATGAGCAGTTCTTC
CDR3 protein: CASSRPGLAGGLSYNEQFF

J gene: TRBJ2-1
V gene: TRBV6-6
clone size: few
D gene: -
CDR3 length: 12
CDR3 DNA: TGTGCCAGCAGTTACTCTGTCGATGAGCAGTTCTTC
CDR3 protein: CASSYSVDEQFF

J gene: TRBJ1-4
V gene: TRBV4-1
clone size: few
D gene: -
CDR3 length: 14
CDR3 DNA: TGCGCCAGCAGTCATCGGGGGCCTGGTGAAAAACTGTTTTTT
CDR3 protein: CASSHRGPGEKLFF